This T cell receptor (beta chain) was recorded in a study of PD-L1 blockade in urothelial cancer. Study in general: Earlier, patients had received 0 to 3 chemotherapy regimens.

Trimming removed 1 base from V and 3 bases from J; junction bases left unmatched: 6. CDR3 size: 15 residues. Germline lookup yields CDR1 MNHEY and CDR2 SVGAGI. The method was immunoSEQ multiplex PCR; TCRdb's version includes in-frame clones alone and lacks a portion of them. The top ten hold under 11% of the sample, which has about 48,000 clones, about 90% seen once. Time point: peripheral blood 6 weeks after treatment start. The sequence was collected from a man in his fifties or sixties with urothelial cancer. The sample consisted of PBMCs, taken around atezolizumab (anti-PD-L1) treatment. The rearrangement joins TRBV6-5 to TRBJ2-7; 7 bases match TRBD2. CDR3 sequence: CASSYLWGGSYEQYF. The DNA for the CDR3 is TGTGCCAGCAGTTACTTGTGGGGGGGGAGCTACGAGCAGTACTTC.